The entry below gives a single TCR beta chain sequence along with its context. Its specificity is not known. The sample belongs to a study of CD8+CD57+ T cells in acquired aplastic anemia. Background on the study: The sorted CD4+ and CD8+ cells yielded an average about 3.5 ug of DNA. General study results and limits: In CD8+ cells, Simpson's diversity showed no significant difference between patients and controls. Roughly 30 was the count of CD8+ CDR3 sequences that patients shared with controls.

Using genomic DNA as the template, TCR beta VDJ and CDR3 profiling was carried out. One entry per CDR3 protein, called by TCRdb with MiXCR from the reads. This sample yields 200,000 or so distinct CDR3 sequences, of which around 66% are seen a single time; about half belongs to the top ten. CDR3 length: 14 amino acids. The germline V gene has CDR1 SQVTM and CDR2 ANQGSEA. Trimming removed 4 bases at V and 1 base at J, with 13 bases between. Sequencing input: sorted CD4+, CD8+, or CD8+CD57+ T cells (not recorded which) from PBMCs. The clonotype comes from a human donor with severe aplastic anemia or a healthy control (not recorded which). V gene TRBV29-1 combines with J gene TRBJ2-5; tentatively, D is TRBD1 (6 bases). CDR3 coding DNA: TGCAGCGTTGGGTTAACAGGGCCCCAAGAGACCCAGTACTTC. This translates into CSVGLTGPQETQYF.